These T cell receptor beta chains were read from a single sample in a study of blood T cell repertoires in COVID-19. The data were produced by immunoSEQ multiplex PCR, yet TCRdb's version contains in-frame clones alone and is incomplete. The sample includes 200,000 to 250,000 clones, less than 85% of them seen just once. The sample comprised peripheral blood. All receptors derive from an elderly woman with acute or convalescent COVID-19. Both conserved end residues are part of each CDR3. A D gene is named only where the DNA matches it firmly. A clone size is listed for some rows: how often the clone was seen (once, few, many), or a class if it is expanded.

J gene | D gene | clone size | V gene | CDR3 protein | CDR3 DNA
TRBJ2-3 | - | - | TRBV19 | CASHTGASSTDTQYF | TGTGCCAGTCATACAGGCGCCTCTAGCACAGATACGCAGTATTTT
TRBJ1-5 | - | - | TRBV19 | CASSDIRDQPQHF | TGTGCCAGTAGTGACATCAGGGATCAGCCCCAGCATTTT
TRBJ1-4 | - | - | TRBV25-1 | CASSEFGDEKLFF | TGTGCCAGCAGTGAATTCGGAGATGAAAAACTGTTTTTT
TRBJ2-1 | TRBD2 | - | TRBV7-3 | CASSVSGGAAYNEQFF | TGTGCCAGCAGCGTAAGCGGGGGGGCCGCCTACAATGAGCAGTTCTTC
TRBJ2-3 | - | - | TRBV5-4 | CASSPPGQIGTDTQYF | TGTGCCAGCAGCCCACCGGGACAAATCGGGACAGATACGCAGTATTTT
TRBJ1-2 | - | - | TRBV7-2 | CASSLERGGYGYTF | TGTGCCAGCAGCTTAGAGAGGGGAGGCTATGGCTACACCTTC
TRBJ2-3 | - | - | TRBV9 | CASSVGPQLPPTDTQYF | TGTGCCAGCAGCGTAGGTCCTCAACTTCCTCCCACAGATACGCAGTATTTT
TRBJ1-2 | - | few | TRBV23-1 | CASSQRQRVEDGYTF | TGCGCCAGCAGTCAGCGGCAGAGGGTTGAGGATGGCTACACCTTC
TRBJ1-5 | - | - | TRBV12-3/TRBV12-4 | CASRTEFQPQHF | TGTGCCAGCAGGACAGAGTTTCAGCCCCAGCATTTT
TRBJ2-7 | - | - | TRBV28 | CASSFAGWMHEQYF | TGTGCCAGCAGTTTCGCAGGGTGGATGCACGAGCAGTACTTC
TRBJ1-5 | TRBD1 | - | TRBV15 | CATSRWTGGDQPQHF | TGTGCCACCAGCAGATGGACAGGGGGGGATCAGCCCCAGCATTTT
TRBJ1-1 | - | - | TRBV29-1 | CSVGSDFNTEAFF | TGCAGCGTTGGGTCAGATTTTAACACTGAAGCTTTCTTT
TRBJ2-1 | TRBD2 | - | TRBV6-2/TRBV6-3 | CASSPGLAGGHEQFF | TGTGCCAGCAGCCCGGGACTAGCGGGGGGGCATGAGCAGTTCTTC
TRBJ2-2 | TRBD2 | - | TRBV7-3 | CASSRLAGIGELFF | TGTGCCAGCTCCAGACTAGCGGGGATAGGGGAGCTGTTTTTT
TRBJ2-7 | TRBD1 | few | TRBV7-2 | CASSSDRGIGEQYF | TGTGCCAGCAGCTCGGACAGGGGGATAGGCGAGCAGTACTTC
TRBJ2-5 | TRBD1 | - | TRBV7-7 | CASSSWDSRETQYF | TGTGCCAGCAGCTCCTGGGACAGTCGTGAGACCCAGTACTTC
TRBJ1-4 | - | - | TRBV13 | CASSFGGEEKLFF | TGTGCCAGCAGCTTTGGCGGGGAAGAAAAACTGTTTTTT
TRBJ1-2 | - | - | TRBV3-1/TRBV3-2 | CASSQIEENYGYTF | TGTGCCAGCAGCCAGATCGAGGAAAACTATGGCTACACCTTC
TRBJ1-5 | - | few | TRBV28 | CASSRSGLRGNQPQHF | TGTGCCAGCAGTCGTTCAGGGCTCCGTGGCAATCAGCCCCAGCATTTT
TRBJ1-1 | TRBD1 | - | TRBV6-5 | CASSYSGQTNTEAFF | TGTGCCAGCAGTTACTCGGGACAGACTAACACTGAAGCTTTCTTT
TRBJ1-3 | - | - | TRBV6-5 | CASKDSRSGNTIYF | TGTGCCAGCAAAGATTCCCGGTCCGGAAACACCATATATTTT
TRBJ1-3 | TRBD1 | - | TRBV25-1 | CASSELSMDRARNTIYF | TGTGCCAGCAGTGAATTAAGTATGGACAGGGCAAGAAACACCATATATTTT
TRBJ2-7 | - | - | TRBV5-3 | CARLTKEQYF | TGTGCCAGACTCACTAAAGAGCAGTACTTC
TRBJ1-2 | TRBD1 | - | TRBV2 | CASSVQGEPNYGYTF | TGTGCCAGCAGCGTACAGGGGGAGCCTAACTATGGCTACACCTTC
TRBJ1-1 | - | - | TRBV5-1 | CASSLRTGGNTEAFF | TGCGCCAGCAGCTTGCGTACCGGAGGGAACACTGAAGCTTTCTTT
TRBJ1-5 | TRBD1 | - | TRBV30 | CAWRARQGPQPQHF | TGTGCCTGGAGGGCAAGACAGGGCCCGCAGCCCCAGCATTTT
TRBJ1-1 | - | once | TRBV15 | CATSRDQGQNTEAFF | TGTGCCACCAGCAGAGACCAGGGACAGAACACTGAAGCTTTCTTT
TRBJ2-2 | - | few | TRBV7-2 | CASSLARTGGELFF | TGTGCCAGCAGCTTAGCGCGCACAGGTGGGGAGCTGTTTTTT
TRBJ1-1 | - | once | TRBV10-3 | CAIAVELNTEAFF | TGTGCCATCGCGGTTGAGTTGAACACTGAAGCTTTCTTT
TRBJ2-5 | - | once | TRBV5-1 | CASSQAGFQETQYF | TGCGCCAGCAGCCAGGCCGGCTTCCAAGAGACCCAGTACTTC
TRBJ2-3 | - | - | TRBV7-9 | CASSSTGYTDTQYF | TGTGCCAGCAGCTCCACAGGGTACACAGATACGCAGTATTTT
TRBJ1-2 | - | - | TRBV19 | CASSLRTGSGYGYTF | TGTGCCAGTAGTCTCAGGACGGGCTCGGGGTATGGCTACACCTTC
TRBJ1-5 | - | - | TRBV30 | CAWSVLAGWPQHF | TGTGCCTGGAGTGTATTGGCAGGGTGGCCCCAGCATTTT
TRBJ1-1 | TRBD1 | once | TRBV5-3 | CARSRDRFYTEAFF | TGTGCCAGAAGCCGGGACAGGTTTTACACTGAAGCTTTCTTT
TRBJ2-5 | - | - | TRBV7-6 | CASSLNPGLQETQYF | TGTGCCAGCAGCTTAAATCCGGGTCTCCAAGAGACCCAGTACTTC
TRBJ1-1 | - | - | TRBV15 | CATREGAGTEAFF | TGTGCCACCAGAGAGGGCGCGGGGACTGAAGCTTTCTTT
TRBJ2-3 | TRBD2 | many | TRBV12-5 | CASGFGRGATDTQYF | TGTGCTAGTGGTTTTGGGCGGGGGGCCACAGATACGCAGTATTTT
TRBJ2-3 | TRBD2 | - | TRBV11-2 | CASSLELAGGPTQYF | TGTGCCAGCAGCTTAGAACTAGCGGGGGGGCCGACGCAGTATTTT
TRBJ1-6 | TRBD1 | - | TRBV13 | CASSQGQVVNSPLHF | TGTGCCAGCAGCCAAGGACAGGTGGTGAATTCACCCCTCCACTTT
TRBJ1-3 | - | - | TRBV19 | CASQKRVSGNTIYF | TGTGCCAGCCAGAAACGGGTCTCTGGAAACACCATATATTTT
TRBJ1-4 | TRBD1 | - | TRBV7-9 | CASSLGQGAREKLFF | TGTGCCAGCAGCTTAGGACAGGGGGCACGTGAAAAACTGTTTTTT
TRBJ1-2 | - | - | TRBV9 | CASSVGSYGYTF | TGTGCCAGCAGCGTAGGTAGCTATGGCTACACCTTC
TRBJ2-5 | - | - | TRBV24-1 | CATSDAGQIEETQYF | TGTGCCACCAGTGACGCGGGACAGATTGAAGAGACCCAGTACTTC
TRBJ2-6 | - | - | TRBV3-1/TRBV3-2 | CASSPKSGAGANVLTF | TGTGCCAGCAGCCCGAAGTCAGGGGCTGGGGCCAACGTCCTGACTTTC
TRBJ2-7 | - | - | TRBV6-1 | CASSEALRGYEQYF | TGTGCCAGCAGTGAAGCGCTTCGGGGTTACGAGCAGTACTTC
TRBJ1-2 | - | - | TRBV4-3 | CASSSRGAGESAGYGYTF | TGCGCCAGCAGCTCCCGGGGGGCTGGGGAGTCTGCGGGCTATGGCTACACCTTC
TRBJ2-3 | - | - | TRBV9 | CASSPRGASDTQYF | TGTGCCAGCAGCCCACGGGGGGCCTCAGATACGCAGTATTTT
TRBJ1-1 | - | - | TRBV10-3 | CAISESGRQTEAFF | TGTGCCATCAGTGAGTCCGGGAGGCAAACTGAAGCTTTCTTT
TRBJ2-3 | - | - | TRBV4-3 | CASSQDEQGTDTQYF | TGCGCCAGCAGCCAAGACGAACAGGGAACAGATACGCAGTATTTT
TRBJ1-2 | - | - | TRBV19 | CASSMRYGYTF | TGTGCCAGTAGTATGAGGTATGGCTACACCTTC
TRBJ1-3 | - | - | TRBV5-4 | CASSLAGTGVGNTIYF | TGTGCCAGCAGCTTGGCCGGCACCGGGGTCGGAAACACCATATATTTT
TRBJ2-2 | TRBD1 | - | TRBV5-8 | CASSRGQGAAGELFF | TGTGCCAGCAGCCGAGGACAGGGGGCGGCCGGGGAGCTGTTTTTT
TRBJ1-2 | - | - | TRBV10-3 | CAIRAAGADYGYTF | TGTGCCATCAGGGCCGCTGGGGCCGACTATGGCTACACCTTC
TRBJ2-5 | - | - | TRBV5-1 | CASTDSQETQYF | TGCGCCAGCACAGACAGCCAAGAGACCCAGTACTTC
TRBJ1-6 | - | - | TRBV5-1 | CASSLAVYNSPLHF | TGCGCCAGCAGCTTGGCGGTGTATAATTCACCCCTCCACTTT
TRBJ2-1 | TRBD1 | - | TRBV7-3 | CASSPDRGQRDEQFF | TGTGCCAGCAGCCCGGACAGGGGGCAAAGAGATGAGCAGTTCTTC
TRBJ2-5 | TRBD2 | - | TRBV30 | CAWSLAGGSGETQYF | TGTGCCTGGAGCCTAGCGGGGGGGTCGGGGGAGACCCAGTACTTC
TRBJ1-2 | TRBD1 | once | TRBV15 | CATSTDRGAYGYTF | TGTGCCACCAGCACAGACAGGGGTGCCTATGGCTACACCTTC
TRBJ1-1 | TRBD1 | once | TRBV5-1 | CASSLEQGATEAFF | TGCGCCAGCAGCTTGGAACAGGGGGCCACTGAAGCTTTCTTT